The 23 T cell receptor beta chains presented below share a single source sample, sequenced in a study of T cells in localized non-small cell lung cancer. Method: immunoSEQ multiplex PCR; TCRdb's copy keeps in-frame clones and lacks some. The profile shows about 6,800 clones, around half of them singletons. This specimen was lymph node tissue, taken before any cancer treatment. The receptors derive from a man aged 35 to 70 with stage I lung adenocarcinoma.

In its sample, this clone was seen a few times. CDR3 in amino acids: CASSLVQGQGFYSNQPQHF. In DNA, the CDR3 is TGTGCCAGCAGCTTGGTCCAGGGACAGGGGTTTTATAGCAATCAGCCCCAGCATTTT. The chain joins TRBV7-5 to TRBJ1-5; the listed D gene, TRBD1, was not tested against the DNA. TRBV7-5 is labeled a pseudogene. The CDR3 spans 19 residues.

This clone was counted a few times. CDR3 DNA sequence: TGTGCCAGCAGCCCTGTGGGGACGAGCACTGAAGCTTTCTTT. The encoded protein is CASSPVGTSTEAFF. The rearrangement uses TRBV9 and TRBJ1-1; a weak D match, TRBD1 (5 bases). Germline V lookup: CDR1 SGDLS, CDR2 YYNGEE. V was shortened by 4 bases and J by 4 bases, with 14 bases between the two germline ends. The length of the CDR3 is 14 residues. The full variable domain, its missing parts supplied by reference TRBV9 and TRBJ1-1, is DSGVTQTPKHLITATGQRVTLRCSPRSGDLSVYWYQQSLDQGLQFLIQYYNGEERAKGNILERFSAQQFPDLHSELNLSSLELGDSALYFCASSPVGTSTEAFFGQGTRLTVV.

This clone has a single count. The DNA for the CDR3 is TGTGCCAGCAGGCGATGGACAGGGCCGTACGAGCAGTACTTC. Residues: CASRRWTGPYEQYF. The chain recombines TRBV28 with TRBJ2-7; 8 nucleotides align to TRBD1. The V gene's germline CDR1 is MDHEN and CDR2 SYDVKM. After removal of 6 bases from V and 4 bases from J, the junction contained 8 bases not matched to a gene. This CDR3 spans 14 amino acids.

This chain uses TRBV19 with TRBJ2-5; perhaps D is TRBD1 or TRBD2 (5 bases each). This CDR3 is 15 amino acids long. Germline CDR1 reads LNHDA; CDR2 reads SQIVND (reference sequence). The V end lost 6 bases, the J end lost 5 bases, and 19 bases lay between the germline ends. In DNA form, the CDR3 reads TGTGCCAGTAGCTCCGGGACCCACGGATGGGAGACCCAGTACTTC. Translating gives CASSSGTHGWETQYF.

This clone has more than one count but fewer than ten. The rearrangement links TRBV11-3 to TRBJ2-5; D might be TRBD1 or TRBD2, each matching 6 bases. Germline-derived CDR1 and CDR2 are SGHNT and YENEEA. V was shortened by 1 base and J by 5 bases, with 14 bases between the two germline ends. The CDR3 spans 15 residues. The CDR3 nucleotides read TGTGCCAGCAGCTTAGTATGGGGGGCAGGCGAGACCCAGTACTTC. Amino acids: CASSLVWGAGETQYF.

The V call is TRBV28, the J call TRBJ1-1; unclear D gene. The CDR3 runs 13 residues. The V end was cut by 6 bases, the J end by 0 bases, with 8 bases between. Germline V CDR1 and CDR2: MDHEN, SYDVKM. The CDR3 here is CASRGSLNTEAFF. The CDR3, as DNA: TGTGCCAGCAGGGGCAGTTTGAACACTGAAGCTTTCTTT.

The chain employs TRBV11-3 and TRBJ1-1, with 8 bases lining up with TRBD1. Trimming removed 8 bases from V and 1 base from J; junction bases left unmatched: 6. Germline values: CDR1 SGHNT, CDR2 YENEEA. This CDR3 spans 14 amino acids. The CDR3 sequence is CASASQGGNTEAFF. The CDR3 DNA reads TGTGCCAGCGCATCACAGGGGGGGAACACTGAAGCTTTCTTT.

J is TRBJ2-5 and V is TRBV6-8; D possibly corresponds to TRBD1 (5 bases). The V end was cut by 4 bases, the J end by 2 bases, with 8 bases between. The CDR3 consists of 13 residues. The germline gives CDR1 MNHGY, CDR2 SAAAGT. The CDR3 DNA reads TGTGCCAGCAGTTTCAGGGAACAAGAGACCCAGTACTTC. This gives the protein CASSFREQETQYF.

As concerns this clone: An end of the junction does not agree with germline; a read error may underlie this. The chain is built from TRBV9 and TRBJ1-1; a possible D gene is TRBD1 (5 bases). CDR3 size: 15 residues. CDR1 is SGDLS and CDR2 is YYNGEE in the germline V gene. CDR3 in DNA: TGTGCCAGCAGCCCCCTCCAGGGCTCGAACACTGAAGTTTTCTTT. Translated: CASSPLQGSNTEVFF.

The chain couples TRBV6-8 to TRBJ2-1; 10 bases are a match to TRBD1. Germline assignment: CDR1 MNHGY and CDR2 SAAAGT. V lost 6 bases to trimming and J lost 8 bases; unmatched junction nucleotides: 10. There are 15 residues in the CDR3. DNA for the CDR3: TGTGCCAGCAGACCCTCGACAGGGGGCATGTATGAGCAGTTCTTC. The encoded protein is CASRPSTGGMYEQFF.

V and J are TRBV6-8 and TRBJ2-1, with TRBD2 as a possible D gene (6 bases). V lost 6 bases and J 3 bases, leaving 9 bases between the germline ends. CDR3 length: 13 residues. Germline V gene sequence: CDR1 MNHGY, CDR2 SAAAGT. CDR3 in DNA: TGTGCCAGCAGAAGACTAGTCTACAATGAGCAGTTCTTC. Protein product: CASRRLVYNEQFF.

In this sample, this clone turned up a few times. The chain is built from TRBV11-3 and TRBJ2-7, with TRBD2 as a possible D gene (6 bases). Deletions cut 3 bases from V and 5 bases from J, with 14 bases between. CDR3 size: 14 residues. From germline, CDR1 is SGHNT and CDR2 YENEEA. CDR3 in amino acids: CASSLEEGRHEQYF. CDR3 nucleotide sequence: TGTGCCAGCAGCTTGGAGGAGGGCAGACACGAGCAGTACTTC.

The rearrangement joins TRBV28 to TRBJ1-2, with TRBD1 matching over 11 bases. The CDR3 length is 16 residues. V lost 7 bases to trimming and J lost 12 bases; unmatched junction nucleotides: 19. Germline CDR1 and CDR2: MDHEN and SYDVKM. CDR3 nucleotides: TGTGCCAGCACCCCCCGCTCGGGACAGGGGGGGTGGTTGCACACCTTC. Translating it yields CASTPRSGQGGWLHTF.

This sequence joins TRBV11-3 and TRBJ2-7; D ambiguous. Germline V gene data show CDR1 as SGHNT and CDR2 as YENEEA. Deletions cut 1 base from V and 9 bases from J, with 16 bases between. This CDR3 contains 14 residues. The CDR3 DNA is TGTGCCAGCAGCTTAGGGGCAGGTACTACGAGGCAGTACTTC. It translates to CASSLGAGTTRQYF.

This sequence joins TRBV1 and TRBJ1-5; the D call TRBD1 from the table was never checked on the DNA. TRBV1 is a known pseudogene. This CDR3 comprises 17 residues. DNA of the CDR3: TGCGCCAGCAGCCAAGGCGGTGGTCATGGGGCCAGTCAGCCCCAGCATTTT. It is translated as CASSQGGGHGASQPQHF.

The chain combines TRBV6-4 with TRBJ2-7; 7 bases map to TRBD2. CDR1 and CDR2 from the germline V gene are MRHNA and SNTAGT. The CDR3 loop spans 13 amino acids. Trimming took 6 bases from V and 1 from J; bases not matched to a gene: 3. DNA of the CDR3: TGTGCCAGCAGGGGACTAACTTCCTACGAGCAGTACTTC. Residues: CASRGLTSYEQYF.

V and J are TRBV14 and TRBJ2-5; D not resolved. V lost 1 base, J lost 7 bases, and 10 bases lay in between. Looked up from germline, CDR1 is SGHDN and CDR2 is FVKESK. The CDR3 has 13 amino acids. CDR3 loop: CASSQAFPGTQYF. The CDR3 DNA sequence: TGTGCCAGCAGCCAAGCTTTCCCGGGGACCCAGTACTTC.

V gene TRBV6-7 combines with J gene TRBJ2-7; D call uncertain. TRBV6-7 is an ORF, with its function uncertain. V shed 5 bases and J shed 6 bases, with 14 bases lying between them. The CDR3 length is 13 residues. The CDR3 protein is CASSRDYLGEQYF. Written as DNA, the CDR3 is TGTGCCAGCAGTAGGGATTATTTGGGCGAGCAGTACTTC.

The chain is built from TRBV9 and TRBJ2-1, with D perhaps matching TRBD2 (5 bases). CDR1 is SGDLS and CDR2 is YYNGEE in the germline V gene. The V end was cut by 7 bases, the J end by 8 bases, with 19 bases between. The CDR3 contains 14 residues. The CDR3 protein is CASSTGWAGDEQFF. CDR3 nucleotides: TGTGCCAGCTCAACGGGCTGGGCGGGCGATGAGCAGTTCTTC.

This clone was detected a few times. The chain couples TRBV6-8 to TRBJ1-1; D unclear. Trimming stripped 6 bases from V and 6 bases from J, with 17 bases between. This CDR3 has 14 amino acids. CDR1 is MNHGY, CDR2 SAAAGT, per germline. CDR3: CASSPPGREAEAFF. DNA of the CDR3: TGTGCCAGCAGCCCCCCCGGAAGAGAGGCTGAAGCTTTCTTT.

The rearrangement links TRBV15 to TRBJ2-6, with D perhaps matching TRBD2 (5 bases). V was cut by 6 bases and J by 0 bases, with 12 bases left in between. Germline values: CDR1 LNHNV, CDR2 YYDKDF (reference sequence). The CDR3 is 16 residues long. CDR3 in amino acids: CATRGGLGSGANVLTF. The DNA for the CDR3 is TGTGCCACCAGAGGAGGACTCGGCTCTGGGGCCAACGTCCTGACTTTC.

The chain employs TRBV6-8 and TRBJ1-1; D is uncertain. V lost 4 bases and J 1 base, leaving 10 bases between the germline ends. In germline, CDR1 is MNHGY, CDR2 SAAAGT. CDR3 length: 14 amino acids. This CDR3 is CASSLFSSNTEAFF. The CDR3 region has the DNA TGTGCCAGCAGTTTATTCTCTTCGAACACTGAAGCTTTCTTT.

V usage is TRBV19 and J usage is TRBJ2-1; 7 positions match TRBD2. Trimming at V came to 6 bases and at J to 8 bases, leaving 16 bases not matched to a gene. CDR1 is LNHDA, CDR2 SQIVND, per germline (reference sequence). The CDR3 sequence is 16 residues long. CDR3 nucleotide sequence: TGTGCCAGTAGCCGATTGGGGGTTTTGGCGGGGGATGAGCAGTTCTTC. It translates to CASSRLGVLAGDEQFF.